These 20 T cell receptor beta chains were all obtained from the same sample, sequenced in a study of T cells in Graves' hyperthyroidism and ophthalmopathy. RNA transcripts gave rise to amplified TCR beta CDR3 regions. The TCR CDR3 was amplified in a first-round RT-PCR using the HTBI primer set. TCRdb ran MiXCR on the multiplex PCR reads and lists one entry per CDR3 protein. The data contain roughly 560,000 distinct CDR3 sequences, under 15% of them singletons. Sequencing input: blood. The receptors derive from a woman in her thirties or forties with Graves' ophthalmopathy.

This clonotype was found many times. The V and J genes are TRBV28 and TRBJ2-7; TRBD2 matches at 12 bases. CDR3 length: 16 residues. The V segment lost 5 bases and the J segment 0 bases; nucleotides outside the gene matches: 5. Looked up from germline, CDR1 is MDHEN and CDR2 is SYDVKM. CDR3 residues: CASSPWTSGISYEQYF. The CDR3 nucleotides are TGTGCCAGCAGTCCCTGGACTAGCGGGATCTCCTACGAGCAGTACTTC. Full variable domain (rest looked up from reference TRBV28 and TRBJ2-7): DVKVTQSSRYLVKRTGEKVFLECVQDMDHENMFWYRQDPGLGLRLIYFSYDVKMKEKGDIPEGYSVSREKKERFSLILESASTNQTSMYLCASSPWTSGISYEQYFGPGTRLTVT.

This clonotype was recorded at least ten times. The V call is TRBV7-3, the J call TRBJ1-1; D uncertain. The V and J ends lost 4 bases and 0 bases respectively, with 6 bases between them. The CDR3 consists of 13 residues. Germline lookup yields CDR1 SGHTA and CDR2 FQGTGA. The CDR3: CASSSTLNTEAFF. The CDR3 nucleotides are TGTGCCAGCAGCTCGACCTTGAACACTGAAGCTTTCTTT.

The V and J genes are TRBV9 and TRBJ2-2; 7 bases agree with TRBD2. This CDR3 contains 15 residues. Per germline, CDR1 SGDLS and CDR2 YYNGEE. V shed 4 bases and J 6 bases; nucleotides not matched to a gene: 9. The CDR3 sequence is CASSSPWGGAGELFF. CDR3 nucleotide sequence: TGTGCCAGCAGCTCTCCTTGGGGGGGGGCCGGGGAGCTGTTTTTT.

This clonotype was detected many times. This chain uses TRBV4-1 with TRBJ2-7; perhaps TRBD1 as D (6 bases). The V gene's germline CDR1 is MGHRA and CDR2 YSYEKL. V lost 4 bases and J 7 bases, leaving 20 bases between the germline ends. This CDR3 spans 15 amino acids. The CDR3 nucleotides are TGCGCCAGCAGCCCGCCTTCCGGCAGGGGTGGAGAGCAGTACTTC. This encodes CASSPPSGRGGEQYF.

The V gene is TRBV5-1, the J gene TRBJ2-4; a weak D match, TRBD2 (5 bases). The CDR3 runs to 18 residues. CDR1 SGHRS and CDR2 YFSETQ come from the germline V gene. The ends were cut back, 2 bases at V and 5 bases at J, with 23 bases in the middle. The CDR3 DNA reads as TGCGCCAGCAGCTTTGGTATGCGTATGGGTGGACTTGAAAACATTCAGTACTTC. It yields the protein CASSFGMRMGGLENIQYF.

This chain joins TRBV6-1 and TRBJ2-7, with 10 bases matching TRBD1. Germline V gene lookup returns CDR1 MNHNS and CDR2 SASEGT. V dropped 7 bases and J dropped 3; count of bases not matched to a gene: 6. The CDR3 extends over 14 amino acids. CDR3 nucleotides: TGTGCCAGCACCCCTGGGGACAGGGGCTACGAGCAGTACTTC. Amino acid sequence: CASTPGDRGYEQYF.

This clonotype was detected ten times or more. The chain combines TRBV10-3 with TRBJ1-1, with D uncertain. Germline CDR1 ENHRY, CDR2 SYGVKD. This CDR3 has 13 residues. V was trimmed by 6 bases and J by 6 bases, leaving 14 bases between them. The CDR3 reads CAIRGGLGAEAFF. CDR3 nucleotide sequence: TGTGCCATCAGGGGAGGGCTAGGTGCTGAAGCTTTCTTT.

The chain has TRBV6-2 or TRBV6-3 and TRBJ2-3; D may be TRBD2 (6 bases). Germline assignment: CDR1 MNHEY and CDR2 SVGEGT. The CDR3 contains 15 residues. Trimming pared 2 bases from V and 4 bases from J, leaving 13 bases between. CDR3 in amino acids: CASSYGAGFADTQYF. The DNA of the CDR3 is TGTGCCAGCAGTTACGGCGCGGGGTTCGCAGATACGCAGTATTTT.

This clonotype was observed at least ten times. The V gene is TRBV28, the J gene TRBJ2-7, with D maybe TRBD2 (6 bases). The CDR3 is 14 residues long. The V end lost 7 bases, the J end lost 0 bases, and 13 bases lay between the germline ends. Germline V CDR1 and CDR2: MDHEN, SYDVKM. The CDR3 nucleotides read TGTGCCAGCATATCCGGGACTTTCTCCTACGAGCAGTACTTC. As protein: CASISGTFSYEQYF.

The V gene is TRBV4-3, the J gene TRBJ1-6, with D possibly being TRBD1 (5 bases). This CDR3 is built from 15 residues. CDR1 is LGHNA and CDR2 is YSLEER in the germline V gene. Trimming took 0 bases from V and 10 from J, leaving 13 bases between them. The CDR3 DNA reads as TGCGCCAGCAGCCAAGATCGAGGGGTTGAGTCACCCCTCCACTTT. Translation gives CASSQDRGVESPLHF.

This clonotype has ten or more counts. This chain connects TRBV29-1 to TRBJ2-7; D remains ambiguous. This CDR3 is 15 amino acids long. Germline lookup yields CDR1 SQVTM and CDR2 ANQGSEA. The V end was cut by 4 bases, the J end by 7 bases, with 23 bases between. CDR3 coding DNA: TGCAGCGTTGCTTATATCGAACGGACCTATTGGGAGCAGTACTTC. It yields the protein CSVAYIERTYWEQYF.

This chain connects TRBV19 to TRBJ1-5; 7 bases match TRBD1. Germline V gene lookup returns CDR1 LNHDA and CDR2 SQIVND (reference sequence). This CDR3 has 14 residues. J was trimmed by 7 bases and V by 3 bases; bases with no gene match: 6. The CDR3 coding sequence is TGTGCCAGTAGTATTATAACAGGGGAACAGCCCCAGCATTTT. This encodes CASSIITGEQPQHF.

This clonotype was counted ten times or more. The V call is TRBV6-1, the J call TRBJ1-1; perhaps TRBD1 as D (6 bases). CDR1 is MNHNS and CDR2 is SASEGT in the germline V gene. The CDR3 runs 12 residues. V was pared by 6 bases and J by 7 bases, with 12 bases between. The CDR3, as DNA: TGTGCCAGCAGGGAAATACAGGGTGAAGCTTTCTTT. It yields the protein CASREIQGEAFF.

Ten or more counts support this clonotype. This rearrangement joins TRBV6-2 or TRBV6-3 to TRBJ2-2, with D tentatively TRBD1 or TRBD2 (5 bases each). From germline, CDR1 is MNHEY and CDR2 SVGEGT. The CDR3 contains 14 residues. The V gene lost 0 bases and the J gene lost 8 bases, with 10 bases spanning the gap. The CDR3 loop is CASSYSWDRGELFF. CDR3 DNA: TGTGCCAGCAGTTACTCGTGGGACCGTGGGGAGCTGTTTTTT.

V and J are TRBV20-1 and TRBJ1-1, with 7 positions matching TRBD1. J was trimmed by 6 bases and V by 3 bases; bases with no gene match: 7. The CDR3 has 13 residues. The V gene's germline CDR1 is DFQATT and CDR2 SNEGSKA (reference sequence). DNA of the CDR3: TGCAGTGCTAGGGTTACAGGGGACGCTGAAGCTTTCTTT. Protein: CSARVTGDAEAFF.

This clonotype was counted ten times or more. This chain uses TRBV4-2 with TRBJ1-2; no reliable D call. The CDR3 is made up of 11 amino acids. Germline V CDR1 and CDR2: LGHNA, YNFKEQ. Trimming cost V 2 bases and J 6 bases, with 4 bases left between them. The CDR3 loop is CASSQFDGYTF. CDR3 nucleotide sequence: TGTGCCAGCAGCCAATTCGATGGCTACACCTTC.

This clonotype showed up just a few times. V usage is TRBV20-1 and J usage is TRBJ1-1, with 9 bases aligning to TRBD1. CDR3 length: 18 amino acids. With 2 bases clipped from V and 3 bases from J, the junction kept 16 bases outside the gene matches. Germline lookup yields CDR1 DFQATT and CDR2 SNEGSKA (reference sequence). The CDR3, as DNA: TGCAGTGCTAGATCCCCCCCGGGACAGGGTTACGGAGACACTGAAGCTTTCTTT. Amino acids: CSARSPPGQGYGDTEAFF.

The chain employs TRBV4-3 and TRBJ2-5; 11 bases agree with TRBD2. Trimming removed 4 bases from V and 5 bases from J; junction bases left unmatched: 15. Germline V CDR1 and CDR2: LGHNA, YSLEER. This CDR3 comprises 18 residues. The CDR3 region is CASSPQDTRTSGRETQYF. CDR3 sequence (DNA): TGCGCCAGCAGCCCCCAAGATACCAGGACTAGCGGGCGGGAGACCCAGTACTTC.

This clonotype was seen at least ten times. The chain recombines TRBV20-1 with TRBJ1-1; possible D gene TRBD1, 6 bases. V was clipped by 6 bases and J by 1 base, with 15 bases between them. This CDR3 is built from 14 residues. The germline gives CDR1 DFQATT, CDR2 SNEGSKA (reference sequence). DNA for the CDR3: TGCAGTGCCGAACCGCGGGACAAGAACACTGAAGCTTTCTTT. This translates into CSAEPRDKNTEAFF.

Written as DNA, the CDR3 is TGTGCCTGGAGTGTAGCCCGAGGACTAGCAAACATTCAGTACTTC. Encoded protein: CAWSVARGLANIQYF. V gene TRBV30 combines with J gene TRBJ2-4, with 8 bases matching TRBD2. CDR3 length equals 15 residues. The germline CDR1 and CDR2 sequences are GTSNPN and SVGIG (reference sequence). The V and J ends lost 0 bases and 6 bases, in that order; junction bases with no gene match: 7.